This T cell receptor (beta chain) originates from a study of human T cells and chemical hapten exposure. A single record per CDR3 protein comes from TCRdb applying MiXCR to the RACE reads. The sample shows roughly 92,000 distinct CDR3 sequences, roughly 10% of them seen only once. Trimming at V came to 4 bases and at J to 7 bases, leaving 6 bases not matched to a gene. CDR1 is DFQATT and CDR2 is SNEGSKA in the germline V gene (reference sequence). The CDR3 length is 12 residues. As to time point: patch test 2, 6 weeks after DPC sensitization. As to treatment: therapeutic diphenylcyclopropenone sensitization with weekly scalp DPC.

Sequences were derived from whole blood, sampled in connection with sensitization to the hapten diphenylcyclopropenone (DPC). This chain links TRBV20-1 with TRBJ2-7, with TRBD1 matching over 8 bases. The TCR was taken from a woman aged 40 to 49 with alopecia areata. Some clones in this sample may be carry-over from other donors' samples. CDR3 coding DNA: TGCAGTGCTACGGACAGGGAGGAAGAGCAGTACTTC. Its protein is CSATDREEEQYF.